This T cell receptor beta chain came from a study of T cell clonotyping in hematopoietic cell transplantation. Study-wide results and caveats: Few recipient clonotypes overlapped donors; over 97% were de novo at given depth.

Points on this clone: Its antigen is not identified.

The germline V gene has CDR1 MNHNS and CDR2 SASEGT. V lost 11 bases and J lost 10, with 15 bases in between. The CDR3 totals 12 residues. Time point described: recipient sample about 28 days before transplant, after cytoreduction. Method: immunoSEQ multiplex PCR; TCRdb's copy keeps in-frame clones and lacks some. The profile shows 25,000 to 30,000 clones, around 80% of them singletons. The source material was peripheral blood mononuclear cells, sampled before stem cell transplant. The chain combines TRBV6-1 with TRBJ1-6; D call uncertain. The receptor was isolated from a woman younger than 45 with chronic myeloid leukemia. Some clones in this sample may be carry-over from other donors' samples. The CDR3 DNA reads TGTGCCGCAGCCCCTCGGAGGTCACCCCTCCACTTT. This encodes CAAAPRRSPLHF.